This T cell receptor (beta chain) was captured in a study of cytomegalovirus exposure and HLA in healthy donors (TCRdb year 2017). Background on the whole study: In an earlier analysis of approximately 500 of the donors, 250 to 300 Gb of sequence data and about 110 million unique TCR beta sequences from about 179 million T cells were reported. Roughly 290 gigabases of sequencing data and tens of millions of unique TCR sequences made up an early release that covered some 640 HLA-typed donors. Of the approximately 400 genotyped donors, less than 90% were placed in the genetic ancestry cluster associated with self-reported Caucasian donors. The study aimed to test whether cataloging public T cell receptors could reveal signatures of past pathogen exposure. Using immunosequencing, the study profiled T cell repertoires from 640 or so subjects and related those repertoires to cytomegalovirus serostatus. A separate validation cohort of about 110 different subjects was used in addition to the approximately 610-subject first cohort. High-throughput TCR immunosequencing, statistical association of individual TCRs with disease status, and machine learning were combined to predict cytomegalovirus infection status. To study patterns of TCR occurrence, a later analysis re-analyzed previously published TCR beta repertoires from 600 to 750 donors and added high-resolution HLA genotyping. Rather than using new phenotypic data, the later analysis identified candidate immune exposures from TCR beta sequences and from how often those sequences occurred across donors. An earlier analysis of some 500 of the donors used high-throughput TCR beta sequencing to judge whether each TCR beta V gene segment behaved as functional or pseudogenic. Donor age, sex, ethnicity and CMV serostatus were collected together with the repertoire data. Genome-wide SNP genotypes for about 65% of the 666 donors were used in a later genetic analysis, which treated that subset as a discovery cohort. All discovery cohort repertoires had been generated on a single sequencing platform. Class I and class II HLA loci were covered by the typing at four-digit resolution. The number of donors typed differed by locus, with 629-630 for A, B, C, DRB1 and DQB1, about 500 for DQA1, some 570 for DPA1, and approximately 470 for DPB1. Roughly 5 DR-DQ haplotypes were handled as single units for association and clustering because linkage in the cohort was strong. Among some 400 genotyped donors of the cohort, an average of approximately 240,000 unique TCR beta nucleotide sequences were sequenced per donor, roughly 18% of them non-productive. What the study reported, not specific to this receptor: Across donors, most TCR sequences were observed very rarely, whereas some public TCRs were present in many individuals. A group of highly shared sequence variants was considered likely to be a technical artifact of the sequencing pipeline. A few of the identified cytomegalovirus-associated TCR beta chains were confirmed in vitro to be specific for cytomegalovirus antigens. In a later genetic analysis, fewer N-insertions in productive TCRs were reported among donors in an Asian-associated ancestry cluster than the approximately 670-donor mean. The 87-base-pair reads could not distinguish some IMGT-functional V segments, including TRBV6-2 and TRBV6-3, so those segments were excluded. The classifier was reported to diagnose cytomegalovirus status with high specificity and sensitivity in both the original and validation cohorts. When HLA alleles, especially DR and DQ, strongly co-occurred, attributing TCR associations to individual alleles was difficult. HLA typing was unavailable for some donors at each locus, so association tests used only the typed subset. The study listed approximately 150 TCR beta chains as associated with cytomegalovirus. According to a later analysis, TCR association rates differed among HLA loci, with DRB1 alleles showing the most associated TCRs and HLA-C alleles showing the fewest. A later analysis found that most CMV-associated TCR beta chains appeared HLA-restricted, with HLA associations seemingly driven largely by CMV exposure. Correlated functional status among segregating V segments might be attributable to linkage disequilibrium, but an unknown experimental factor could not be ruled out. Specific HLA alleles were associated with 15,000 to 20,000 TCR beta sequences at a false discovery rate of 0.05 in a later analysis. The authors suggested that the approach could potentially be extended to other disease states and immunological phenotypes. An association between a missense DCLRE1C variant and V-gene and J-gene trimming of TCR beta chains was found in a later genetic analysis and replicated in an independent cohort. Presence/absence analyses assumed roughly uniform sequencing depth across donors, an assumption that may not hold. A further reported finding was that TCR beta sequences accurately predicted the HLA-A and HLA-B alleles for most subjects in the first cohort. According to a later analysis, parvovirus B19, influenza, CMV and Epstein-Barr virus appeared linked to several top co-occurrence clusters. A later analysis found that HLA-associated TCR beta chains were more clonally expanded and had lower generation probabilities than equally common non-associated chains. Broadly in line with IMGT annotations, most TCR beta V segments showed up in productive rearrangements about 87% or about 30% of the time in an earlier analysis of approximately 640 of the donors. The only immune exposure information available for the cohort was CMV serostatus. Because counts were too low, seventeen rarely observed V segments, including chromosome 9 orphons, were excluded from the earlier analysis of around 590 of the donors. The cohort was sequenced for TCR beta chains only, and without alpha or paired-chain data the features that could be detected were limited.

A distance of 10 bases separates the germline ends of V and J, which lose 3 bases and 0 bases respectively. The germline V gene supplies CDR1 ENHRY and CDR2 SYGVKD. From the cysteine through the phenylalanine, the CDR3 covers 15 amino acids. Just CDR3 DNA is preserved here, 45 bases in frame from base 1. Note on this clone: This clone's antigen is unknown. No qualities accompany the bases; no much larger clone lies one base away.

Libraries were constructed by the immunoSEQ multiplex PCR assay. For the multiplex PCR, a mixture combining 60 forward primers for TCR Vbeta segments and 13 reverse primers for TCR Jbeta segments was used. Amplification of the CDR3 region of rearranged TCR beta genes was performed with a multiplex PCR assay on genomic DNA. Amplified TCR beta libraries were sequenced as 87-base-pair reads on the Illumina HiSeq System. As for the original processing: Across the 670 or so repertoires, a later analysis counted some 80 million unique TCR beta chains, roughly 11 million of which were shared by at least two donors. Raw reads were error-corrected and collapsed into unique sequences with a nearest-neighbor algorithm that merged closely related sequences to remove PCR and sequencing errors. To assign V, D and J gene segments, CDR3 sequences were aligned to IMGT reference sequences. Each retained sequence needed at least a six-nucleotide match to both a V gene segment and a J gene segment. Rearrangements were called productive when the CDR3 lacked stop codons and stayed in frame with V and J; all others were non-productive. Following IMGT convention, CDR3 was defined as the stretch from the second conserved V-encoded cysteine up to the conserved J-encoded phenylalanine. Sequences without an unambiguous match to a single V gene segment were excluded from the earlier analysis of about 600 of the donors. An earlier analysis of several hundred of the donors called V segments functional above 56.7% productive rearrangements and segregating when the between-donor standard deviation exceeded 5%. A statistical classification framework was built for diagnosing cytomegalovirus status from the catalog of TCR beta chain sequences. In a later analysis, TCR nucleotide sequences were compared against IMGT/GENE-DB human TR gene sequences so that V and J genes could be assigned. Using the TCRdist pipeline, a later analysis assigned CDR3 sequences along with most-parsimonious VDJ recombination scenarios. A later analysis defined each TCR beta chain by its CDR3 amino acid sequence plus V-gene family, and excluded reads lacking a unique V-gene family. A later analysis removed several hundred highly shared, low-generation-probability nucleotide sequences to deal with suspected cross-contamination and a sequencing artifact. In a later analysis, a clonal expansion index was calculated for each public chain from normalized within-repertoire ranks of inferred template counts. Generation probabilities in a later analysis came from a VDJ recombination model fitted to out-of-frame rearrangements, and those results were checked against IGoR. In a later analysis, hypergeometric tests were used to score TCR-TCR, TCR-HLA and TCR-CMV co-occurrence, with a repertoire-size bias correction applied to TCR pairs. In a later analysis, false discovery rates were estimated by permuting HLA or CMV assignments 20 times. In a later analysis, co-occurring TCRs were grouped with DBSCAN, and TCRdist sequence similarity was added when clustering was performed within HLA-allele-positive subsets. Co-occurrence clustering excluded repertoires with fewer than 30,000 or more than 120,000 public chains, plus five with anomalous nucleotide sharing. TCRdb carries this immuneACCESS record with in-frame sequences only. Its versions omit some clonotypes, under half of them owing to an unresolved V gene in the studies checked, with the rest unexplained. V, J and clone size derive from that table, while D and trimming were established from the DNA sequence. In this sample the table shows 95,000 to 130,000 clones, under 85% of which occur a single time. The top ten constitute roughly 1.5% of the sample.

The cohort consisted of 600 or so healthy bone marrow donors. At the time of sampling, all cohort members were nominally healthy, though unrecorded immune exposures were likely present. The donor was CMV seronegative and was included in the group of 352 seronegative cohort members. A peripheral blood sample was provided by each donor, and peripheral blood mononuclear cells were used for TCR beta sequencing. The Qiagen DNeasy Blood Extraction Kit was used to extract genomic DNA from the blood cell samples. The sequenced sample consisted of PBMCs. This TCR was sampled from a young woman in good health and CMV-seronegative. In this chain, TRBV10-3 is recombined with TRBJ2-3, with TRBD2 as a weak D call on 6 bases. This receptor has the CDR3 CAISDAGTSTDTQYF. The nucleotide sequence is given as TGTGCCATCAGTGATGCGGGGACTAGCACAGATACGCAGTATTTT.